This T cell receptor beta chain comes out of a study of blood T cell repertoires in COVID-19. Generated by immunoSEQ multiplex PCR, the TCRdb table keeps only in-frame clones and is missing some. The data hold a few hundred thousand clones, with roughly nine tenths observed a single time. V was pared by 4 bases and J by 9 bases, with 15 bases of the junction left unmatched. CDR1 and CDR2 from the germline V gene are SGHTA and FQGNSA. The CDR3 spans 19 residues. The genes are TRBV7-2 and TRBJ2-1; 16 nucleotides line up with TRBD2. Sequenced: peripheral blood. This TCR came from a middle-aged woman who had recovered from COVID-19. The CDR3 DNA is TGTGCCAGCAGCTCCCTGGGACTAGCGGGAGGGCCGGCCTTATCTGAGCAGTTCTTC. Amino acid sequence: CASSSLGLAGGPALSEQFF.